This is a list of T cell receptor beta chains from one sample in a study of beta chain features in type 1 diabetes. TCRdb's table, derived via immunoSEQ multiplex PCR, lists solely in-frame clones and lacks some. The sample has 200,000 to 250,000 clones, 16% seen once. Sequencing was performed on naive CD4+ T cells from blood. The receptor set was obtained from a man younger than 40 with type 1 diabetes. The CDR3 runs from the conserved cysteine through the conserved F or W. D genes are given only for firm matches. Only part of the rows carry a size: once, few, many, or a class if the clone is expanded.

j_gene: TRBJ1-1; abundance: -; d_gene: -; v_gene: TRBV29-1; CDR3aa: CSVLRTLRTEAFF; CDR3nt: TGCAGCGTCCTGAGGACCCTCAGGACTGAAGCTTTCTTT
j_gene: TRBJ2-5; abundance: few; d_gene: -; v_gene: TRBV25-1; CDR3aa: CASSPGTMGETQYF; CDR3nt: TGTGCCAGCTCCCCAGGGACGATGGGAGAGACCCAGTACTTC
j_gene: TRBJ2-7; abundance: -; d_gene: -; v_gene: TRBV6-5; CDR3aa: CASSAAETRNEQYF; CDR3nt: TGTGCCAGCAGTGCTGCTGAAACGAGAAACGAGCAGTACTTC
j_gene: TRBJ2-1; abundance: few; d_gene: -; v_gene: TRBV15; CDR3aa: CATKSASYNEQFF; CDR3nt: TGTGCCACTAAGAGCGCCTCCTACAATGAGCAGTTCTTC
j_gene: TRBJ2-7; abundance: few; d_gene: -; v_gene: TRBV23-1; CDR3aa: CASSQTCFWSAYEQYF; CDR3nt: TGCGCCAGCAGCCAAACATGCTTCTGGAGCGCCTACGAGCAGTACTTC
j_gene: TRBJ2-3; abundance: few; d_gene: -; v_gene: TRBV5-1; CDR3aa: CASSLGPLTDTQYF; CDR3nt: TGCGCCAGCAGCTTGGGACCCCTAACAGATACGCAGTATTTT
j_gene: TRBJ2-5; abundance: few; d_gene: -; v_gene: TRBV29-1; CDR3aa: CSVLSSGETQYF; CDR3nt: TGCAGCGTTCTAAGCTCCGGGGAGACCCAGTACTTC
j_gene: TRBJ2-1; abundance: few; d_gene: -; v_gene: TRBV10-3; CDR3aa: CAIAGIQGYNEQFF; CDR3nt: TGTGCCATTGCCGGGATCCAAGGATACAATGAGCAGTTCTTC
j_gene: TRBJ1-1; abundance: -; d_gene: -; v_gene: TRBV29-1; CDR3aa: CSVALVPEAFF; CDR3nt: TGCAGCGTTGCGTTAGTTCCTGAAGCTTTCTTT
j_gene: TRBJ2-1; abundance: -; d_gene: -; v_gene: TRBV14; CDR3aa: CASSQREYNEQFF; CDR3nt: TGTGCCAGCAGCCAACGCGAATACAATGAGCAGTTCTTC
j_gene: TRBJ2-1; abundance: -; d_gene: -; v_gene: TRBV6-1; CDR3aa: CAAIRDESSYNEQFF; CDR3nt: TGTGCCGCCATCCGGGACGAGAGCTCCTACAATGAGCAGTTCTTC
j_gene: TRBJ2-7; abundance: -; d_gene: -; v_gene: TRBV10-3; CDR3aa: CAISSPLSYEQYF; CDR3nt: TGTGCCATCAGCAGCCCCCTCTCCTACGAGCAGTACTTC
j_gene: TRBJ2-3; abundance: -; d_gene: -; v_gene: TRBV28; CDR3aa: CASSLAIDTQYF; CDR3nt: TGTGCCAGCAGTTTAGCAATTGATACGCAGTATTTT
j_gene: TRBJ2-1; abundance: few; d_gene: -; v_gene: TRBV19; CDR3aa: CASSIWGTEQFF; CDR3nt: TGTGCCAGTAGTATCTGGGGAACTGAGCAGTTCTTC
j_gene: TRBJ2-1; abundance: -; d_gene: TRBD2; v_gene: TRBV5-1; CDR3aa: CASSLGYIAGSSYNEQFF; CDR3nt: TGCGCCAGCAGCCTCGGCTACATAGCGGGCTCCTCCTACAATGAGCAGTTCTTC
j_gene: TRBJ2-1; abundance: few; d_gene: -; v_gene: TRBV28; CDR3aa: CASSLPGASSYNEQFF; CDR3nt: TGTGCCAGCAGTTTGCCCGGGGCGAGCTCCTACAATGAGCAGTTCTTC
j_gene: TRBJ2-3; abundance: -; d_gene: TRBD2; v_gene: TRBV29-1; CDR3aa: CSVAGERGATDTQYF; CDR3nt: TGCAGCGTGGCCGGCGAGCGGGGGGCCACAGATACGCAGTATTTT
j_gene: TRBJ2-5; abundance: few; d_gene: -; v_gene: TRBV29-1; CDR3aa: CSVRRGSQKETQYF; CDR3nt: TGCAGCGTTCGTCGGGGCTCTCAAAAAGAGACCCAGTACTTC
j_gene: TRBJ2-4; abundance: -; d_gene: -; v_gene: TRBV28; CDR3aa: CASRQGGTKNIQYF; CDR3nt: TGTGCCAGTCGACAGGGCGGGACCAAAAACATTCAGTACTTC
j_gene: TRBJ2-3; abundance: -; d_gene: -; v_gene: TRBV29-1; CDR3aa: CSVMIAGTDTQYF; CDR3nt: TGCAGCGTTATGATAGCGGGCACAGATACGCAGTATTTT
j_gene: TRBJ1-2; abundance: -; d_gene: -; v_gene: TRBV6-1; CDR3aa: CASSAGGANYGYTF; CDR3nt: TGTGCCAGCAGTGCGGGCGGAGCTAACTATGGCTACACCTTC
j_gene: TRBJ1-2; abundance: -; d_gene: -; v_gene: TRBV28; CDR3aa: CASSRDYGYTF; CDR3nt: TGTGCCAGCAGTAGGGACTATGGCTACACCTTC
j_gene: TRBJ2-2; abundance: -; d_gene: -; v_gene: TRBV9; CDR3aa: CASSVGRLNTGELFF; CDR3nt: TGTGCCAGCAGCGTAGGCCGGCTGAACACCGGGGAGCTGTTTTTT
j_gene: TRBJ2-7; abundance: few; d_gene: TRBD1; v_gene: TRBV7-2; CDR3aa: CASSPQTGGYEQYF; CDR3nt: TGTGCCAGCAGCCCTCAGACAGGGGGCTACGAGCAGTACTTC
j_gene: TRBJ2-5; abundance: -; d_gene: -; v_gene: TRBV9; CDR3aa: CASSVAQFGWTQYF; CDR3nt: TGTGCCAGCAGCGTAGCTCAGTTTGGGTGGACCCAGTACTTC
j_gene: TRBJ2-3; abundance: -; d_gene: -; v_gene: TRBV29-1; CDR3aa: CSPSQASTDTQYF; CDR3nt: TGCAGCCCATCGCAGGCGAGCACAGATACGCAGTATTTT
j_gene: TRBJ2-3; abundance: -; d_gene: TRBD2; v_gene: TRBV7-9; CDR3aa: CASSLEAGGGDTQYF; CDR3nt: TGTGCCAGCAGCTTAGAAGCGGGAGGAGGGGATACGCAGTATTTT
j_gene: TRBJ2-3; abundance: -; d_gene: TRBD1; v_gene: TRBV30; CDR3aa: CAWDRQGPSTDTQYF; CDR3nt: TGTGCCTGGGATCGACAGGGGCCTAGCACAGATACGCAGTATTTT
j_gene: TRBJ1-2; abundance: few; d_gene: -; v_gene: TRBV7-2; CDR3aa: CASSFDGTYGYTF; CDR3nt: TGTGCCAGCAGCTTCGACGGGACTTATGGCTACACCTTC
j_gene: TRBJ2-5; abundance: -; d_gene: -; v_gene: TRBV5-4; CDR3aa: CASSLPGVETQYF; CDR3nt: TGTGCCAGCAGCTTGCCAGGGGTAGAGACCCAGTACTTC
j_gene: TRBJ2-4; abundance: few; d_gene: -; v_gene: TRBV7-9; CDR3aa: CASSLEKGELAKNIQYF; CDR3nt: TGTGCCAGCAGCTTAGAAAAAGGGGAGCTAGCCAAAAACATTCAGTACTTC
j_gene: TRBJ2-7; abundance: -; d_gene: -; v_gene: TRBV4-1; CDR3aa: CASSPTGLSYEQYF; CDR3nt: TGCGCCAGCAGCCCAACGGGACTCTCCTACGAGCAGTACTTC
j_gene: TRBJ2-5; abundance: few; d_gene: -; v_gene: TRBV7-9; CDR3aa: CASTLRGSKETQYF; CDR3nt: TGTGCCAGCACCCTCAGAGGGAGTAAAGAGACCCAGTACTTC
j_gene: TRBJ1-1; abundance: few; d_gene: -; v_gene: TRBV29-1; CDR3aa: CSVVAAEAFF; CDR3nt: TGCAGCGTTGTGGCAGCTGAAGCTTTCTTT
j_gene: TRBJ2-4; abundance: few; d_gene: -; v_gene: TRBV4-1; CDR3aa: CASSQERTDLAKNIQYF; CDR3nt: TGCGCCAGCAGCCAAGAGAGGACAGACCTAGCCAAAAACATTCAGTACTTC
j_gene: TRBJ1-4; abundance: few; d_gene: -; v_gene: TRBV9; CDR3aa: CASSPRTDEKLFF; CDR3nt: TGTGCCAGCAGCCCCCGGACGGATGAAAAACTGTTTTTT
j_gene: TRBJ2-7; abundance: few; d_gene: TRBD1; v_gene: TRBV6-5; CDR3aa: CASSPSGGYEQYF; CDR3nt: TGTGCCAGCAGTCCCTCAGGGGGCTACGAGCAGTACTTC
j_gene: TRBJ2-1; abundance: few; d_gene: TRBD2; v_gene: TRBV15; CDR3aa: CATRFTSGSYNEQFF; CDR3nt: TGTGCCACCAGGTTTACTAGCGGGAGTTACAATGAGCAGTTCTTC
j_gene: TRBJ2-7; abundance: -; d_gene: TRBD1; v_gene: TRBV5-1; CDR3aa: CASSLDGTAYEQYF; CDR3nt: TGCGCCAGCAGCTTGGACGGGACAGCCTACGAGCAGTACTTC
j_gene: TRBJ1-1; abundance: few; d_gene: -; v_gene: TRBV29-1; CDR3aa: CSVNTRLRVPTEAFF; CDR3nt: TGCAGCGTGAATACTAGACTGAGGGTGCCCACTGAAGCTTTCTTT
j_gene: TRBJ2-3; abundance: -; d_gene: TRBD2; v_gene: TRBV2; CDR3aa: CASSPLAVRTDTQYF; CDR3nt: TGTGCCAGCAGTCCACTAGCGGTACGCACAGATACGCAGTATTTT
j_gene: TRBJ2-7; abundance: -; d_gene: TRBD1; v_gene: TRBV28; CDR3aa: CASLPRDRVHEQYF; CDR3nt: TGTGCCAGCCTTCCTCGGGACAGGGTCCACGAGCAGTACTTC
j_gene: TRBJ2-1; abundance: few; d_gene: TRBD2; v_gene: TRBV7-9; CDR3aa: CASSPVETSGRDNEQFF; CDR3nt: TGTGCCAGCAGCCCCGTAGAGACTAGCGGGAGGGACAATGAGCAGTTCTTC
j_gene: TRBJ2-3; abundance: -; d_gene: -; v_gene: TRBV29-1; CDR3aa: CSSGLYEGDTQYF; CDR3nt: TGCAGCTCGGGACTCTACGAAGGAGATACGCAGTATTTT
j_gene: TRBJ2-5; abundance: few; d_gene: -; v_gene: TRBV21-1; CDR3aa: CASSKTSGQETQYF; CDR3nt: TGTGCCAGCAGCAAGACTAGCGGCCAAGAGACCCAGTACTTC
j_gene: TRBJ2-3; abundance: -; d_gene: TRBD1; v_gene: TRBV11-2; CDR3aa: CASNELRGRTDTQYF; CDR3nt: TGTGCCAGCAATGAGTTAAGGGGGCGCACAGATACGCAGTATTTT
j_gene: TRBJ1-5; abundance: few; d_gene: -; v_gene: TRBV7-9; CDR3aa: CASSLTGINQPQHF; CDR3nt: TGTGCCAGCAGCTTGACAGGTATCAATCAGCCCCAGCATTTT
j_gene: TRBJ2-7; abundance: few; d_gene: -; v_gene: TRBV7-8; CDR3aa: CASRTGRSYEQYF; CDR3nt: TGTGCCAGCAGAACTGGGAGGTCCTACGAGCAGTACTTC
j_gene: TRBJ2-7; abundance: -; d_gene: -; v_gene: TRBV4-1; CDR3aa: CASSQEISSYEQYF; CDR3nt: TGCGCCAGCAGCCAAGAAATAAGCTCCTACGAGCAGTACTTC
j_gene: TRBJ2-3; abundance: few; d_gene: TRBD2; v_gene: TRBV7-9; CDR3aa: CASSTDSGRTQYF; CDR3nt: TGTGCCAGCAGCACCGATAGCGGGAGGACGCAGTATTTT
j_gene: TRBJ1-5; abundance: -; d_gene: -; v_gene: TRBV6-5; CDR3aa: CASSRETNQPQHF; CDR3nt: TGTGCCAGCAGCCGGGAAACCAATCAGCCCCAGCATTTT
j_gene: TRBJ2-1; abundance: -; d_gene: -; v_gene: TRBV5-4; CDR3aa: CASSLDYNEQFF; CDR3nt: TGTGCCAGCAGCTTGGATTACAATGAGCAGTTCTTC
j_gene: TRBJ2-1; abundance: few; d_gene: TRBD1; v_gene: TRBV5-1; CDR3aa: CASSSGTGNNEQFF; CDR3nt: TGCGCCAGCAGCTCCGGGACAGGGAACAATGAGCAGTTCTTC
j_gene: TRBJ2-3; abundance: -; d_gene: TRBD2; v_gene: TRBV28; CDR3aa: CASSLRGSGRLTQYF; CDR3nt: TGTGCCAGCAGTCTTCGGGGTAGCGGGAGATTGACGCAGTATTTT